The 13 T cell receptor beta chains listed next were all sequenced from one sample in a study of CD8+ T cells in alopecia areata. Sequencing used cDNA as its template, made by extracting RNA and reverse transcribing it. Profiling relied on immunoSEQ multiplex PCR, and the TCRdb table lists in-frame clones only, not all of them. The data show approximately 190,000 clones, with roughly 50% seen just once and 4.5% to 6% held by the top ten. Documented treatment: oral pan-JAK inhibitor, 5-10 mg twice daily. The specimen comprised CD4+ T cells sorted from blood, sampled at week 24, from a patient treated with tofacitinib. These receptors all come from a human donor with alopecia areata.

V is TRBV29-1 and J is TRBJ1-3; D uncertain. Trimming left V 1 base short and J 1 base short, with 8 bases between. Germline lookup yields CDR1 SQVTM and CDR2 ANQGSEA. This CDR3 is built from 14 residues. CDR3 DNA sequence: TGCAGCGTTGAAGTTTGGGGATCTGGAAACACCATATATTTT. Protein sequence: CSVEVWGSGNTIYF.

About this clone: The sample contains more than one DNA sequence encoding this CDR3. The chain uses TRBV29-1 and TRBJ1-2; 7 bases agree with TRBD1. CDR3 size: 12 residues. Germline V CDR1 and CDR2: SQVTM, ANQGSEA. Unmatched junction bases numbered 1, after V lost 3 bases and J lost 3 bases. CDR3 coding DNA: TGCAGCGTTGAGGGGACAGACTATGGCTACACCTTC. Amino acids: CSVEGTDYGYTF.

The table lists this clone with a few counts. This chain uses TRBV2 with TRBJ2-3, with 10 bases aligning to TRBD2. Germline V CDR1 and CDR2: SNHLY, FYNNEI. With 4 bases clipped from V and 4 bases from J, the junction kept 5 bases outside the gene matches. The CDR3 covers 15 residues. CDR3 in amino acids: CASSASSGSPDTQYF. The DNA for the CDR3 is TGTGCCAGCAGTGCCTCTAGCGGGAGCCCAGATACGCAGTATTTT.

The CDR3 region is CASSARTDNEQFF. CDR3 bases: TGTGCCAGCAGTGCAAGGACAGACAATGAGCAGTTCTTC. The J gene is TRBJ2-1, the V gene TRBV25-1; tentative D call: TRBD1 (6 bases). Germline assignment: CDR1 MGHDK and CDR2 SYGVNS. CDR3 length: 13 residues. Between the trimmed V and J ends, which lost 4 bases and 5 bases, there was a span of 9 bases.

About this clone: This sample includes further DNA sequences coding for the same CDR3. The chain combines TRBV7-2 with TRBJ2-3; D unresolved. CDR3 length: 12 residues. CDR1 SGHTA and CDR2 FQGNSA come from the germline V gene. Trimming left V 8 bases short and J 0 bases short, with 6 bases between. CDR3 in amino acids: CASSFSTDTQYF. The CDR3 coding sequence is TGTGCCAGCTCCTTCAGCACAGATACGCAGTATTTT.

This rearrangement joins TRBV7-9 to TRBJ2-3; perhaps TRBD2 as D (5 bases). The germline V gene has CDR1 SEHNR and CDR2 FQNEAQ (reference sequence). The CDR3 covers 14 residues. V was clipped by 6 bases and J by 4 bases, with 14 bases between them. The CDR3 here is CASRTPGSSDTQYF. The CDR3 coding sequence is TGTGCCAGCAGGACTCCGGGGTCCTCAGATACGCAGTATTTT.

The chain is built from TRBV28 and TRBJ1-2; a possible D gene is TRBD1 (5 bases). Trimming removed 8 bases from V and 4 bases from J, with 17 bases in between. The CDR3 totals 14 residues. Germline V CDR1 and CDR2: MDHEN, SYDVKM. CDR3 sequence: CASHRSSRGYGYTF. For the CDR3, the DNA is TGTGCCAGCCACAGGTCCTCCCGGGGCTATGGCTACACCTTC.

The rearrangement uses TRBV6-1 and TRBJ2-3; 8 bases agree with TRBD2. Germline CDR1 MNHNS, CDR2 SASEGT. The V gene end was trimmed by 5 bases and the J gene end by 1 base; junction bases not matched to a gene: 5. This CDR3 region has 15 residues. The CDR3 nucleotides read TGTGCCAGCAGTCAACCGGGACTAGGCACAGATACGCAGTATTTT. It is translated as CASSQPGLGTDTQYF.

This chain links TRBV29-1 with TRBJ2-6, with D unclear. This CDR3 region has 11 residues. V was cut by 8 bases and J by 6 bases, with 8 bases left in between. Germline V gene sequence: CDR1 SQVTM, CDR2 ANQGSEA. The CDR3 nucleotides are TGCAGCTTCAGTGAGGCCAACGTCCTGACTTTC. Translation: CSFSEANVLTF.

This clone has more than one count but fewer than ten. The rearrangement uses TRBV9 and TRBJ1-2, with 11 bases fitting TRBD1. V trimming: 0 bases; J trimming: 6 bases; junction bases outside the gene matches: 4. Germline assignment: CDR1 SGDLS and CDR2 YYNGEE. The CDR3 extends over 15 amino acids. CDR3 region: CASSVGTGGTDGYTF. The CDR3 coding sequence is TGTGCCAGCAGCGTAGGGACAGGGGGCACAGATGGCTACACCTTC.

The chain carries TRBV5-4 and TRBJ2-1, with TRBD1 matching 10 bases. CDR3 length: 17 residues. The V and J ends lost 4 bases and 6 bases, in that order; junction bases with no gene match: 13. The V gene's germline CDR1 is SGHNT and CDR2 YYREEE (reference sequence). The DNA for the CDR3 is TGTGCCAGCAGCCAACCATCGGGACAGGGGTTGGCCAATGAGCAGTTCTTC. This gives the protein CASSQPSGQGLANEQFF.

CDR3 region: CASRIGTTRALHF. As DNA, the CDR3 is TGTGCCAGCAGGATAGGGACGACTCGAGCCCTCCACTTT. V is TRBV7-2 and J is TRBJ1-6; possibly TRBD1 for D (5 bases). V dropped 6 bases and J dropped 14 bases, with 17 bases sitting between them. CDR3 length: 13 amino acids. Looked up from germline, CDR1 is SGHTA and CDR2 is FQGNSA.

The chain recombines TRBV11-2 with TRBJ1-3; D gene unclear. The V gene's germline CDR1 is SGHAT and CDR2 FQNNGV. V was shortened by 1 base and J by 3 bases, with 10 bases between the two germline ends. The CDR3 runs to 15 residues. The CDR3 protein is CASSLGITYGNTIYF. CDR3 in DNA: TGTGCCAGCAGCTTAGGGATCACTTATGGAAACACCATATATTTT.